A selection of T cell receptor beta chains follows, all from one sample in a study of Graves' ophthalmopathy and Graves' hyperthyroidism. One entry per CDR3 protein, called by TCRdb with MiXCR from the multiplex PCR reads. The table includes some 170,000 distinct CDR3 sequences, roughly two fifths detected once. The specimen sequenced was peripheral blood. The receptors were sampled from a man aged 25 to 40 with Graves' ophthalmopathy. CDR3s include the opening cysteine and the closing phenylalanine or tryptophan. D genes are given only for firm matches. Part of the rows lack a size; the others show once, few, many or a class for expanded clones.

size: NA; J: TRBJ2-2; V: TRBV6-5; D: NA; CDR3: CVGSLGLATGELFF; DNA: TGTGTCGGCAGTTTAGGGCTAGCCACCGGGGAGCTGTTTTTT
size: many; J: TRBJ1-5; V: TRBV7-8; D: NA; CDR3: CASSPAWEMGGQPQHF; DNA: TGTGCCAGCAGCCCAGCATGGGAGATGGGTGGTCAGCCCCAGCATTTT
size: few; J: TRBJ2-5; V: TRBV28; D: TRBD1; CDR3: CASSSTRQGSETQYF; DNA: TGTGCCAGCAGTTCGACGCGACAGGGTTCAGAGACCCAGTACTTC
size: few; J: TRBJ2-7; V: TRBV6-2/TRBV6-3; D: NA; CDR3: CASTTRAQITYEQYF; DNA: TGTGCCAGCACCACGCGCGCGCAGATCACCTACGAGCAGTACTTC
size: NA; J: TRBJ2-6; V: TRBV28; D: NA; CDR3: CASRSDIGANVLTF; DNA: TGTGCCAGCCGCTCGGATATTGGGGCCAACGTCCTGACTTTC
size: NA; J: TRBJ1-2; V: TRBV6-1; D: TRBD1; CDR3: CASTNPPAEGTAF; DNA: TGTGCCAGCACCAACCCACCCGCGGAGGGGACAGCCTTC
size: NA; J: TRBJ2-5; V: TRBV7-8; D: NA; CDR3: CASSSSVETQYF; DNA: TGTGCCAGCAGCTCCTCGGTAGAGACCCAGTACTTC
size: many; J: TRBJ2-2; V: TRBV10-3; D: TRBD1; CDR3: CAIKPGQRVTGELFF; DNA: TGTGCCATAAAACCGGGACAGAGAGTCACCGGGGAGCTGTTTTTT
size: many; J: TRBJ2-7; V: TRBV18; D: NA; CDR3: CASSPLPGPEQYF; DNA: TGTGCCAGCTCACCCCTCCCCGGGCCAGAGCAGTACTTC
size: few; J: TRBJ2-7; V: TRBV5-5; D: NA; CDR3: CASSLTGTYEQYF; DNA: TGTGCCAGCAGCTTGACGGGGACTTACGAGCAGTACTTC
size: NA; J: TRBJ2-7; V: TRBV11-2; D: TRBD2; CDR3: CASSLDGGRAREQYF; DNA: TGTGCCAGCAGCTTAGACGGCGGGAGGGCCCGCGAGCAGTACTTC
size: many; J: TRBJ2-3; V: TRBV9; D: NA; CDR3: CASSSHFEYTDTQYF; DNA: TGTGCCAGCAGCTCCCACTTCGAATACACAGATACGCAGTATTTT
size: many; J: TRBJ2-4; V: TRBV2; D: NA; CDR3: CASKASLLLAKNIQYF; DNA: TGTGCCAGCAAGGCTTCGCTGCTGCTAGCCAAAAACATTCAGTACTTC
size: NA; J: TRBJ1-5; V: TRBV28; D: NA; CDR3: CATRDTLNQPQHF; DNA: TGTGCCACCAGGGACACCTTGAATCAGCCCCAGCATTTT
size: once; J: TRBJ2-5; V: TRBV7-9; D: NA; CDR3: CASSRVGVQETQYF; DNA: TGTGCCAGCAGCAGAGTTGGAGTCCAAGAGACCCAGTACTTC
size: few; J: TRBJ1-2; V: TRBV28; D: NA; CDR3: CASSSLYGYTF; DNA: TGTGCCAGCAGTTCCCTCTATGGCTACACCTTC
size: many; J: TRBJ2-2; V: TRBV20-1; D: NA; CDR3: CSAITGPNTGELFF; DNA: TGCAGTGCTATCACGGGCCCGAACACCGGGGAGCTGTTTTTT
size: many; J: TRBJ2-5; V: TRBV6-2/TRBV6-3; D: NA; CDR3: CASSYRFQETQYF; DNA: TGTGCCAGCAGTTACCGATTCCAAGAGACCCAGTACTTC
size: many; J: TRBJ1-1; V: TRBV7-2; D: NA; CDR3: CASSPTPGTPAEAFF; DNA: TGTGCCAGCAGCCCTACTCCAGGGACCCCGGCTGAAGCTTTCTTT
size: few; J: TRBJ2-2; V: TRBV19; D: NA; CDR3: CASSIHARKTGELFF; DNA: TGTGCCAGTAGTATACACGCTAGAAAGACCGGGGAGCTGTTTTTT
size: many; J: TRBJ2-7; V: TRBV24-1; D: NA; CDR3: CATSDTSYEQYF; DNA: TGTGCCACCTCGGACACCTCCTACGAGCAGTACTTC
size: NA; J: TRBJ2-3; V: TRBV28; D: NA; CDR3: CASSSPRGTTDTQYF; DNA: TGTGCCAGCAGTTCTCCCAGGGGCACCACAGATACGCAGTATTTT
size: once; J: TRBJ2-7; V: TRBV2; D: NA; CDR3: CASSTGRSSYEQYF; DNA: TGTGCCAGCAGTACCGGACGGAGCTCCTACGAGCAGTACTTC
size: many; J: TRBJ2-5; V: TRBV4-2; D: TRBD2; CDR3: CASSQEPLAGGYQETQYF; DNA: TGTGCCAGCAGCCAAGAGCCCCTAGCGGGAGGGTACCAAGAGACCCAGTACTTC
size: many; J: TRBJ1-5; V: TRBV28; D: NA; CDR3: CASSRPPGQQPQHF; DNA: TGTGCCAGCAGCCGACCTCCGGGACAACAGCCCCAGCATTTT
size: many; J: TRBJ1-1; V: TRBV7-8; D: NA; CDR3: CASSVLKNTEAFF; DNA: TGTGCCAGCAGCGTACTCAAAAACACTGAAGCTTTCTTT
size: many; J: TRBJ2-7; V: TRBV6-5; D: NA; CDR3: CASSSRAGFGEQYF; DNA: TGTGCCAGCAGTTCGAGGGCAGGGTTTGGGGAGCAGTACTTC
size: NA; J: TRBJ1-1; V: TRBV7-3; D: NA; CDR3: CASSDPSGTEAFF; DNA: TGTGCCAGCAGCGACCCGTCGGGCACTGAAGCTTTCTTT
size: many; J: TRBJ2-2; V: TRBV28; D: NA; CDR3: CASTNPYAGQNTGELFF; DNA: TGTGCCAGCACCAACCCCTACGCAGGGCAGAACACCGGGGAGCTGTTTTTT
size: many; J: TRBJ1-2; V: TRBV30; D: TRBD1; CDR3: CAWTRLGTGGNGYTF; DNA: TGTGCCTGGACTAGACTCGGAACAGGGGGCAATGGCTACACCTTC